This TCR beta chain came from a study of Graves' ophthalmopathy and Graves' hyperthyroidism. Findings and limits, study-wide: Most thyroid clonotypes with frequency above 0.001 were detected in blood too. Ophthalmopathy progression prediction by the model yielded a sensitivity of about 70% and a specificity of nearly 75%.

The CDR3 runs to 11 residues. Germline V lookup: CDR1 MNHEY, CDR2 SVGAGI. Trimming removed 5 bases at V and 8 bases at J, with 9 bases between. This clonotype was recorded a few times. What it recognizes is unknown. An approximately 10 ml volume of fresh peripheral blood provided the PBMCs. Amplifying from RNA transcripts, the study obtained TCR beta CDR3 regions. HTBI-primed RT-PCR formed the first round, and a multiplex PCR formed the second. TCRdb called the multiplex PCR reads again in MiXCR, with one record for every CDR3 protein. There are hundreds of thousands of distinct CDR3 sequences in the sample; about 47% occur only once, and around half lies in the top ten.

This TCR was sampled from an adult man with Graves' ophthalmopathy. V gene TRBV6-5 combines with J gene TRBJ1-1; D is possibly TRBD1 (6 bases). The sample consisted of peripheral blood. The CDR3 nucleotides are TGTGCCAGCAGTAACAGGGTCGAAGCTTTCTTT. As protein: CASSNRVEAFF.